These T cell receptor beta chains were read from a single sample in a study of Ad26.COV2.S vaccination and SARS-CoV-2 variants. TCRdb's table, derived via immunoSEQ multiplex PCR, lists solely in-frame clones and lacks some. The sample contains hundreds of thousands of clones, about 91% of which appear only once. Sample: peripheral blood, taken after recovery from COVID-19. Receptors were obtained from a human donor who had recovered from COVID-19. CDR3s include the opening cysteine and the closing phenylalanine or tryptophan. Each record gives: clone size, J gene, D gene, V gene, CDR3 DNA, CDR3 protein. A D gene is named only where the DNA matches it firmly. Some rows have no size entry. The others give once, few or many, or a class for an expanded clone.

few,TRBJ1-4,NA,TRBV6-5,TGTGCCAGCAGTTACCCCATGGTCCCTAATGAAAAACTGTTTTTT,CASSYPMVPNEKLFF
NA,TRBJ1-1,NA,TRBV19,TGTGCCAGTAGTCCCCCCATAGGTTACACTGAAGCTTTCTTT,CASSPPIGYTEAFF
NA,TRBJ2-3,NA,TRBV7-2,TGTGCCAGCAGCTTACGAAGGTTCGGGGGACTCCCAGATACGCAGTATTTT,CASSLRRFGGLPDTQYF
NA,TRBJ1-2,NA,TRBV2,TGTGCCAGCAGTTACCGGGACCACTATGGCTACACCTTC,CASSYRDHYGYTF
NA,TRBJ2-3,NA,TRBV4-3,TGCGCCAGCAGCCAATATACAGGAGTCACAGATACGCAGTATTTT,CASSQYTGVTDTQYF
NA,TRBJ2-5,TRBD2,TRBV29-1,TGCAGCGTTTTTGGGGGACTAGCGGGGGATGGAGAGACCCAGTACTTC,CSVFGGLAGDGETQYF
NA,TRBJ2-7,NA,TRBV12-5,TGTGCTAGTGGGTTCAGCTTCCCCCCCTACGAGCAGTACTTC,CASGFSFPPYEQYF
once,TRBJ2-1,NA,TRBV27,TGTGCCAGCAGTTCTCCCAATGAGCAGTTCTTC,CASSSPNEQFF
NA,TRBJ1-2,TRBD1,TRBV9,TGTGCCAGCAGCGTAGCAGGACAGGGGGCTAATGGCTACACCTTC,CASSVAGQGANGYTF
NA,TRBJ1-2,NA,TRBV11-1,TGTGCCAGCAGCTTATCGGCAGGGGAAGGATATGGCTACACCTTC,CASSLSAGEGYGYTF
NA,TRBJ2-5,TRBD2,TRBV5-4,TGTGCCAGCAGCTTGGAGCGGGGGAGACAAGAGACCCAGTACTTC,CASSLERGRQETQYF
NA,TRBJ1-2,NA,TRBV10-3,TGTGCCATCAGTGAGACAGTAAATTATGGCTACACCTTC,CAISETVNYGYTF
NA,TRBJ1-2,TRBD1,TRBV5-6,TGTGCCAGCAGCCCCTTCCCTGGACAGGGGGCGAATACCTTC,CASSPFPGQGANTF
NA,TRBJ1-2,TRBD1,TRBV6-5,TGTGCCAGCTCTCCGGGACAGGGTATAGGCTACACCTTC,CASSPGQGIGYTF
NA,TRBJ1-1,NA,TRBV6-1,TGTGCCAGCAGTGAGTTAGGAAGTGAAGCTTTCTTT,CASSELGSEAFF
NA,TRBJ2-7,NA,TRBV2,TGTGCCAGCAGGGCCGACAGCTACGAGCAGTACTTC,CASRADSYEQYF
NA,TRBJ2-2,NA,TRBV7-3,TGTGCCAGCAGCGATCGGGGTAGGACCGGGGAGCTGTTTTTT,CASSDRGRTGELFF
NA,TRBJ2-7,TRBD1,TRBV6-2/TRBV6-3,TGTGCCAGCAGTCCCGGGACAGGGCTCTACGAGCAGTACTTC,CASSPGTGLYEQYF
NA,TRBJ1-5,TRBD1,TRBV2,TGTGCCAGCACCGCAGGGGGGGGCGTTCAGCCCCAGCATTTT,CASTAGGGVQPQHF
NA,TRBJ1-5,NA,TRBV21-1,TGTGCCAGAAAGACAGGGGGACAGCCCCAGCATTTT,CARKTGGQPQHF
NA,TRBJ2-5,TRBD2,TRBV7-9,TGTGCCAGCCGTAGCGGGGGTGGCCAAGAGACCCAGTACTTC,CASRSGGGQETQYF
once,TRBJ2-3,TRBD1,TRBV25-1,TGTGCCAGCAGTGGAGGGGACAGATACGCGCAGTATTTT,CASSGGDRYAQYF
NA,TRBJ2-3,NA,TRBV12-3/TRBV12-4,TGTGCCAGCAGTTTGGAGGGGGATACGCAGTATTTT,CASSLEGDTQYF
NA,TRBJ1-2,NA,TRBV5-1,TGCGCCAGCAGCTTGGACAGAATCTATGGCTACACCTTC,CASSLDRIYGYTF
NA,TRBJ1-6,NA,TRBV4-1,TGCGCCAGCAGCCAAGATCCAGAATACTCCTATAATTCACCCCTCCACTTT,CASSQDPEYSYNSPLHF
once,TRBJ2-4,NA,TRBV9,TGTGCCAGCAGCGTAGACCCAGGAAACATTCAGTACTTC,CASSVDPGNIQYF
once,TRBJ1-1,NA,TRBV7-2,TGTGCCAGCAGCTTAGCGTTCTTTAAAACGGCTGATGAAGCTTTCTTT,CASSLAFFKTADEAFF
NA,TRBJ2-7,NA,TRBV13,TGTGCCAGCAGCCTAACTCAGGTGGTGGCCTACGAGCAGTACTTC,CASSLTQVVAYEQYF
NA,TRBJ1-1,NA,TRBV14,TGTGCCAGCAGCAGATCAGGGCGGAGGAACACTGAAGCTTTCTTT,CASSRSGRRNTEAFF
once,TRBJ1-1,TRBD1,TRBV5-1,TGCGCCAGCAGCTTGAAGATCCGGACAGGGGGCACTGAAGCTTTCTTT,CASSLKIRTGGTEAFF
NA,TRBJ1-2,NA,TRBV6-2/TRBV6-3,TGTGCCAGCAGTCGCTCAGGACAAACCTATGGCTACACCTTC,CASSRSGQTYGYTF
NA,TRBJ2-3,NA,TRBV9,TGTGCCAGCAGCGTAGGGCCTAAACGTCCAGATACGCAGTATTTT,CASSVGPKRPDTQYF
once,TRBJ2-1,TRBD2,TRBV5-1,TGCGCCAGCAGTTTGGGGACTAGCAATGAGCAGTTCTTC,CASSLGTSNEQFF
once,TRBJ1-6,NA,TRBV13,TGTGCCAGCAGCTTGACGGCAGGGACTAATTCACCCCTCCACTTT,CASSLTAGTNSPLHF
NA,TRBJ2-1,NA,TRBV5-1,TGCGCCAGCAGCTTGCAACCGGGAACCAATGAGCAGTTCTTC,CASSLQPGTNEQFF
NA,TRBJ2-7,NA,TRBV6-5,TGTGCCAGCTCTAGGGGGGTTCAGGCCGACGAGCAGTACTTC,CASSRGVQADEQYF
NA,TRBJ2-5,NA,TRBV6-4,TGTGCCAGCTGTTACCAAGAGACCCAGTACTTC,CASCYQETQYF
NA,TRBJ1-6,NA,TRBV6-5,TGTGCCAGCAGTTACCGCGGGCTGCTATACTCACCCCTCCACTTT,CASSYRGLLYSPLHF
NA,TRBJ2-5,NA,TRBV6-6,TGTGCCAGCAGTTACTCGGTCGGGCCTCAAGAGACCCAGTACTTC,CASSYSVGPQETQYF
NA,TRBJ2-7,NA,TRBV7-2,TGTGCCAGCAGAATTAGAGGCCAGTCCTACGAGCAGTACTTC,CASRIRGQSYEQYF
NA,TRBJ1-4,TRBD1,TRBV25-1,TGTGCCAGCAGTCCAGAGGGACAGGGGAGGGAAAAACTGTTTTTT,CASSPEGQGREKLFF